This note documents a single TCR beta chain sequence. Which antigen it targets is not known. It may be a read error: a sequence one base away is much more abundant. CDR1 and CDR2, per the germline V gene, are SGHAT and FQNNGV. Reading from cysteine to phenylalanine, the CDR3 counts 14 amino acids. Only the CDR3 part of the read is kept: 42 bases, read in frame from the first base. For this chain, trimming is 3 bases at the V end and 3 bases at the J end, and the number of junction bases without a gene match is 5. This specimen's treatment or condition label, per the study, means: allogeneic hematopoietic cell transplantation with graft depleted of TCRalphabeta T cells and CD19 B cells. The transplant recipients were children given TCRalphabeta/CD19-depleted allogeneic hematopoietic cell grafts. The sample comes from a study of T-cell reconstitution after alpha-beta-depleted transplantation in children (dated by TCRdb to about 2016). For the wider study: The study quantitatively tracked T-cell immune reconstitution after TCRalphabeta/CD19-depleted allogeneic hematopoietic cell transplantation in children using TCR repertoire profiling. Study-wide findings and limitations: Hyperexpanded clone frequencies declined over subsequent months; after one year, T-cell counts and TCRbeta diversity were mostly attributed to newly produced T cells. Apparently early alphabetaT-cell count recovery about two months after transplant reportedly relied on only several hundred rapidly expanded clones derived from non-depleted graft cells. The high TCRbeta diversity at day 60 in some patients was ascribed to recipient T cells and intrathymic progenitors that had survived conditioning.

The method was PCR. The run used an Illumina HiSeq 2500. TCR library preparation used molecular barcoding, with unique molecular identifiers applied to normalize quantification of the TCRbeta repertoire. TCRdb applied fastp at Q25 and MiXCR to the public reads, then kept only in-frame beta chains. Entries are consolidated by CDR3 protein sequence, retaining the most common genes and DNA. In this sample the table shows approximately 190,000 distinct CDR3 sequences, approximately 8.4% of which occur a single time. 35% of the sample is taken by the ten largest. The sequence came from a male patient aged 2-15 years who had a stem cell transplant for acute myeloid leukemia, so the T cells may come from the graft donor. Sequenced material: PBMCs, mostly from graft donor cells, taken 360 days after TCRalphabeta/CD19-depleted stem cell transplant. In this chain, TRBV11-2 is recombined with TRBJ2-7; a stretch of 7 junction bases matches TRBD1. DNA sequence: TGTGCCAGCAGCTTTGGACAGGTTTACTACGAGCAGTACTTC. It translates to CASSFGQVYYEQYF.